One and the same sample provided the 11 T cell receptor beta chains below, sequenced in a study of T cell responses to AZD1222 COVID-19 vaccine. Sequencing used immunoSEQ multiplex PCR; TCRdb keeps in-frame clones, though not all of them. The sample comprises approximately 200,000 clones, roughly 92% of which are singletons, and under 4% rests with the top ten. This material consisted of peripheral blood, taken 28 days after the second AZD1222 dose. These receptors came from an adult who received the AZD1222 COVID-19 vaccine.

The chain carries TRBV5-1 and TRBJ2-7; 11 positions agree with TRBD2. The germline V gene encodes CDR1 SGHRS and CDR2 YFSETQ. Trimming at V came to 1 base and at J to 3 bases, leaving 3 bases not matched to a gene. The CDR3 spans 15 residues. The CDR3 coding sequence is TGCGCCAGCAGCTTGACTAGCGGGAGTATCTACGAGCAGTACTTC. This codes for CASSLTSGSIYEQYF. The full variable domain, its missing parts supplied by reference TRBV5-1 and TRBJ2-7, is KAGVTQTPRYLIKTRGQQVTLSCSPISGHRSVSWYQQTPGQGLQFLFEYFSETQRNKGNFPGRFSGRQFSNSRSEMNVSTLELGDSALYLCASSLTSGSIYEQYFGPGTRLTVT.

This clone was seen a few times. The chain's CDR3 is CAWSLVGVGNTIYF. The CDR3 DNA sequence: TGTGCCTGGAGTCTGGTGGGGGTTGGAAACACCATATATTTT. The chain is built from TRBV30 and TRBJ1-3; D perhaps matches TRBD1 (5 bases). Germline-derived CDR1 and CDR2 are GTSNPN and SVGIG (reference sequence). The CDR3 has 14 residues. V was pared by 2 bases and J by 3 bases, with 11 bases between.

The chain joins TRBV5-5 to TRBJ1-1; D ambiguous. Trimming took off 4 bases at V and 4 bases at J, with 11 bases between the two ends. This CDR3 comprises 13 residues. CDR1 is SGHKS, CDR2 YYEKEE, per germline (reference sequence). The CDR3 reads CASSPLLATEAFF. Written as DNA, the CDR3 is TGTGCCAGCAGCCCACTCCTGGCCACTGAAGCTTTCTTT. Variable domain in full (rest from reference TRBV5-5 and TRBJ1-1): DAGVTQSPTHLIKTRGQQVTLRCSPISGHKSVSWYQQVLGQGPQFIFQYYEKEERGRGNFPDRFSARQFPNYSSELNVNALLLGDSALYLCASSPLLATEAFFGQGTRLTVV.

V usage is TRBV7-2 and J usage is TRBJ2-2; D remains ambiguous. Trimming removed 4 bases at V and 0 bases at J, with 15 bases between. The length of the CDR3 is 17 residues. Germline loops: CDR1 SGHTA, CDR2 FQGNSA. The CDR3 bases are TGTGCCAGCAGCTCCCGCGAGCAGCCAACGAACACCGGGGAGCTGTTTTTT. Translating gives CASSSREQPTNTGELFF.

A word on this clone: Other DNA sequences of this sample code for an identical CDR3. The V and J genes are TRBV28 and TRBJ1-1; D is unclear. The V and J ends lost 6 bases and 4 bases respectively, with 12 bases between them. From germline, CDR1 is MDHEN and CDR2 SYDVKM. The CDR3 totals 13 residues. The CDR3 DNA follows: TGTGCCAGCAGCTTGAGAGGGTTCACTGAAGCTTTCTTT. Translated, it gives CASSLRGFTEAFF.

The gene calls are TRBV7-9 and TRBJ2-1; 7 positions match TRBD2. V shed 1 base, J shed 5 bases, and the junction held 8 bases outside the gene matches. Looked up from germline, CDR1 is SEHNR and CDR2 is FQNEAQ (reference sequence). This CDR3 has 16 residues. Written as DNA, the CDR3 is TGTGCCAGCAGCTTAGGATTCGGACTAGTCCACAATGAGCAGTTCTTC. Translation gives CASSLGFGLVHNEQFF.

The chain links TRBV18 to TRBJ2-1, with 16 positions matching TRBD2. The trim removed 1 base at V and 6 bases at J, leaving 3 bases unmatched. CDR3 length equals 17 residues. Per germline, CDR1 KGHSH and CDR2 LQKENI. The CDR3 nucleotides are TGTGCCAGCTCACCACGGGGACTAGCGGGAGGGGTCAATGAGCAGTTCTTC. Encoded protein: CASSPRGLAGGVNEQFF. Full variable domain (outside the CDR3, taken from reference TRBV18 and TRBJ2-1): NAGVMQNPRHLVRRRGQEARLRCSPMKGHSHVYWYRQLPEEGLKFMVYLQKENIIDESGMPKERFSAEFPKEGPSILRIQQVVRGDSAAYFCASSPRGLAGGVNEQFFGPGTRLTVL.

This chain joins TRBV10-2 and TRBJ2-5; D perhaps matches TRBD1 (5 bases). V was trimmed by 4 bases and J by 0 bases, leaving 12 bases between them. The germline CDR1 and CDR2 sequences are WSHSY and SAAADI. This CDR3 has 15 amino acids. The CDR3 nucleotides read TGCGCCAGCAGTGCCACACAGGAAAACCAAGAGACCCAGTACTTC. Translated: CASSATQENQETQYF.

The chain links TRBV6-1 to TRBJ1-2, with 9 bases identical to TRBD1. V gave up 0 bases and J gave up 8 bases; unmatched junction bases: 4. Germline V gives CDR1 MNHNS, CDR2 SASEGT. The CDR3 has 14 amino acids. CDR3 amino acids: CASSEADRGRGYTF. The CDR3 DNA is TGTGCCAGCAGTGAAGCGGACAGGGGCAGGGGCTACACCTTC.

The rearrangement links TRBV27 to TRBJ2-1; 8 nucleotides match TRBD2. V lost 3 bases to trimming and J lost 9 bases; unmatched junction nucleotides: 4. The germline V gene encodes CDR1 MNHEY and CDR2 SMNVEV (reference sequence). CDR3 length: 13 residues. CDR3 nucleotide sequence: TGTGCCAGCAGTTTCCTAGCGGGTTCTGAGCAGTTCTTC. This translates into CASSFLAGSEQFF.

The chain has TRBV11-1 and TRBJ2-3; 12 bases are shared with TRBD2. Per the germline V gene, CDR1 is SGHAT and CDR2 is FQDESV (reference sequence). With V trimmed by 4 bases and J by 5 bases, 4 bases remained unmatched. CDR3 length equals 15 residues. This CDR3 reads CASSSSGRAGDTQYF. The CDR3 DNA reads as TGTGCCAGCAGCTCTAGCGGGAGGGCCGGAGATACGCAGTATTTT.